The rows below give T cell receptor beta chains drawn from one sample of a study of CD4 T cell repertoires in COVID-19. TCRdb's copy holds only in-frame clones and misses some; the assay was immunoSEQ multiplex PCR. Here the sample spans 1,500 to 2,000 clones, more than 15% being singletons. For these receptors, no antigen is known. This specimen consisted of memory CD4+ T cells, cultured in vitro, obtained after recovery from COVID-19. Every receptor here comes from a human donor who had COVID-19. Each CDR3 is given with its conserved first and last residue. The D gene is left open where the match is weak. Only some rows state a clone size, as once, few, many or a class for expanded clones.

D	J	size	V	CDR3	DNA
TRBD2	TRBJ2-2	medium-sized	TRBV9	CASSKGTIANTGELFF	TGTGCCAGCAGCAAGGGGACTATCGCGAACACCGGGGAGCTGTTTTTT
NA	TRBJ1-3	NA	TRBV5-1	CASQHGSSGNTIYF	TGCGCCAGCCAGCACGGCAGCTCTGGAAACACCATATATTTT
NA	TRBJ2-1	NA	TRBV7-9	CASSLGQKVPEQFF	TGTGCCAGCAGCTTGGGTCAGAAAGTTCCCGAGCAGTTCTTC
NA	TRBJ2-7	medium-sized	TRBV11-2	CASSLDSVGRYEQYF	TGTGCCAGCAGCTTAGATTCAGTGGGAAGATACGAGCAGTACTTC
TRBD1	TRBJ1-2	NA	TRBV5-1	CASSPETGPYGYTF	TGCGCCAGCAGCCCCGAGACAGGGCCCTATGGCTACACCTTC
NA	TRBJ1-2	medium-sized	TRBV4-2	CASMNGGAVRGYTF	TGTGCCAGCATGAACGGGGGCGCGGTACGGGGCTACACCTTC
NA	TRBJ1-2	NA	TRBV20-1	CSGEHYYGYTF	TGCAGTGGTGAACACTACTATGGCTACACCTTC
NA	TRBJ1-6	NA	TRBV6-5	CASSYSGPDNSPLHF	TGTGCCAGCAGTTACTCGGGGCCGGATAATTCACCCCTCCACTTT
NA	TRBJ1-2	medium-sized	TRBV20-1	CSAGKGYTF	TGCAGTGCTGGGAAGGGCTACACCTTC
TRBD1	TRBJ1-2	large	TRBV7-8	CASTPLKPGQPPYGYTF	TGTGCCAGCACCCCACTAAAACCGGGACAGCCCCCTTATGGCTACACCTTC
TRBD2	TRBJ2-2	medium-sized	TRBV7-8	CASSPTGTSGRAGGELFF	TGTGCCAGCAGCCCCACCGGGACTAGCGGGAGGGCTGGCGGGGAGCTGTTTTTT
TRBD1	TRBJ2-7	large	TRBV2	CASSERGPRHEQYF	TGTGCCAGCAGTGAAAGGGGGCCCCGCCACGAGCAGTACTTC
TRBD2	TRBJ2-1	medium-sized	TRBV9	CASSGRLGLAGGTTEQFF	TGTGCCAGCAGCGGACGATTAGGACTAGCGGGGGGTACCACTGAGCAGTTCTTC
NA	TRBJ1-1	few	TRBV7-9	CASSSQVLGAFF	TGTGCCAGCAGCTCCCAGGTCCTGGGAGCTTTCTTT
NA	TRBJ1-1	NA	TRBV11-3	CASSADLGTEAFF	TGTGCCAGCAGCGCAGACTTAGGCACTGAAGCTTTCTTT
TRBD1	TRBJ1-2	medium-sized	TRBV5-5	CASSTRQGALSGYTF	TGTGCCAGCAGTACTCGACAGGGGGCGTTGAGCGGCTACACCTTC
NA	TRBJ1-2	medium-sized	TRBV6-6	CASSPQGSGYTF	TGTGCCAGCAGTCCACAGGGAAGTGGCTACACCTTC
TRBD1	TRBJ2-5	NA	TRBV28	CASRLTGGGRETQYF	TGTGCCAGCAGATTGACAGGGGGCGGACGGGAGACCCAGTACTTC
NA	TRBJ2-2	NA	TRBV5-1	CASSLGSTNTGELFF	TGCGCCAGCAGCTTGGGATCGACGAACACCGGGGAGCTGTTTTTT
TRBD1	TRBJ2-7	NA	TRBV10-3	CAISVPGQGASYEQYF	TGTGCCATCAGTGTACCGGGACAGGGAGCCTCCTACGAGCAGTACTTC
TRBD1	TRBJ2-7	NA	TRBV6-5	CASSTGQGLHEQYF	TGTGCCAGCAGTACAGGACAGGGACTCCACGAGCAGTACTTC
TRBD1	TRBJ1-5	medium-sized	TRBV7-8	CASSDRVVSSNQPQHF	TGTGCCAGCAGCGACAGGGTGGTTAGTAGCAATCAGCCCCAGCATTTT
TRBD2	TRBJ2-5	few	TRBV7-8	CASSLATSGLGETQYF	TGTGCCAGCAGCTTAGCGACTAGCGGACTAGGGGAGACCCAGTACTTC
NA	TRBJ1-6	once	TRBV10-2	CASSVNSYNSPLHF	TGCGCCAGCAGTGTGAACTCCTATAATTCACCCCTCCACTTT
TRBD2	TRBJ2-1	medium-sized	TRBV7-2	CASSSRTSVLNEQFF	TGTGCCAGCAGCTCGAGGACTAGCGTACTAAATGAGCAGTTCTTC
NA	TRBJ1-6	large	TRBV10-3	CATRQAGDSPLHF	TGTGCCACAAGACAGGCAGGGGATTCACCCCTCCACTTT
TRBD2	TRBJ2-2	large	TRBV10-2	CATTGTSANTGELFF	TGCGCCACCACGGGGACTAGCGCGAACACCGGGGAGCTGTTTTTT
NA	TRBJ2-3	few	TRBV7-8	CASSLVQGGDTDTQYF	TGTGCCAGCAGCTTAGTCCAGGGGGGGGACACAGATACGCAGTATTTT
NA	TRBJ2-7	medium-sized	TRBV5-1	CASSFWAGAPYEQYF	TGCGCCAGCAGCTTTTGGGCAGGGGCACCCTACGAGCAGTACTTC
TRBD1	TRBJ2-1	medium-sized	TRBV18	CASSHKGQVSSYNEQFF	TGTGCCAGCTCCCACAAAGGACAGGTGAGCTCCTACAATGAGCAGTTCTTC